This T cell receptor beta chain came from a study of control samples from healthy donors and cancer patients. This CDR3 is built from 14 residues. Trimming took 6 bases from V and 5 from J; bases not matched to a gene: 8. Germline values: CDR1 MDHEN, CDR2 SYDVKM. Some clones are missing from TCRdb's copy, which holds only in-frame ones; the method was immunoSEQ multiplex PCR. The table shows 400,000 to 500,000 clones, with 80% to 95% occurring only once. This sequence joins TRBV28 and TRBJ2-5; the match to TRBD1 covers 8 bases. What was sequenced was PBMCs. This TCR came from a man in his forties with head and neck cancer. CDR3 loop: CASRWQGARETQYF. CDR3 nucleotide sequence: TGTGCCAGCAGGTGGCAGGGGGCTAGGGAGACCCAGTACTTC. Full variable domain (rest looked up from reference TRBV28 and TRBJ2-5): DVKVTQSSRYLVKRTGEKVFLECVQDMDHENMFWYRQDPGLGLRLIYFSYDVKMKEKGDIPEGYSVSREKKERFSLILESASTNQTSMYLCASRWQGARETQYFGPGTRLLVL.